This entry lists 27 T cell receptor beta chains sequenced from one sample in a study of T cell clonality in common variable immunodeficiency. The method was immunoSEQ multiplex PCR; TCRdb's version includes in-frame clones alone and lacks a portion of them. This sample comprises about 64,000 clones, none seen once only. Source material: peripheral blood mononuclear cells. All receptors derive from a person aged 18 to 75 in good health.

This clone was found many times. Read sequence stops 3 residues before the CDR3 end, and the germline J gene provides the missing end. The rearrangement joins TRBV7-3 to TRBJ2-1; TRBD1 matches at 8 bases. Germline CDR1 reads SGHTA; CDR2 reads FQGTGA. The CDR3 is 15 amino acids. The ends lost 5 bases at V and 5 bases at J; junction bases unmatched: 8. Partial CDR3 DNA: TGTGCCAGCAGCCCCCAGGGGGCGCGAGACAATGAG. This codes for CASSPQGARDNE. The full-length CDR3 reads as CASSPQGARDNEQFF.

The sample holds a few counts of this clone. The read ends 3 residues shy of where the CDR3 ends; the end is completed using the germline J gene. The chain combines TRBV2 with TRBJ2-7; TRBD2 matches 12 bases. CDR1 and CDR2 (germline): SNHLY, FYNNEI. J lost 6 bases, V lost 6 bases, and 12 bases had no gene match. The CDR3 length is 16 residues. CDR3 residues: CASSPSGLAGGSEQYF. The sequenced CDR3 bases are TGTGCCAGCAGCCCCTCTGGGCTAGCGGGAGGGTCCGAG.

In regard to this clone: The CDR3 is cut off 3 residues early in the read; its end comes from the germline J gene. The chain has TRBV7-9 and TRBJ2-4, with D maybe TRBD1 (6 bases). Germline V CDR1 and CDR2: SEHNR, FQNEAQ (reference sequence). The CDR3 covers 14 residues. The sequenced CDR3 bases are TGTGCCAGCAGCTTAGGGGACACGAACTATGGT. Its translation: CASSLGDTNYG. The entire CDR3 is CASSLGDTNYGQYF.

This clone was picked up a small number of times. The CDR3 end lies 3 residues beyond the end of the read and is filled in from the germline J gene. The J gene is TRBJ2-5, the V gene TRBV5-1; 8 bases line up with TRBD2. The V and J ends lost 0 bases and 1 base, in that order; junction bases with no gene match: 5. This CDR3 region has 16 residues. CDR1 is SGHRS and CDR2 is YFSETQ in the germline V gene. The part of the CDR3 DNA that was read is TGCGCCAGCAGCTTGGGGGTAGCGGGAATCCAAGAGACC. Residues: CASSLGVAGIQET. The CDR3 reads in full as CASSLGVAGIQETQYF.

This clone has ten or more counts. The CDR3 loop reads CASSQRGSLYNEQFF. Partial CDR3 DNA: TGTGCCAGCAGTCAACGGGGATCCCTATACAATGAG. The chain is built from TRBV2 and TRBJ2-1; D possibly corresponds to TRBD2 (5 bases). The read comes to an end 3 residues before the CDR3 does, leaving the germline J gene to fill in the end. In germline, CDR1 is SNHLY, CDR2 FYNNEI. The CDR3 is made up of 15 amino acids. The V end lost 5 bases, the J end lost 4 bases, and 15 bases lay between the germline ends.

This clone was recorded at least ten times. The read halts 3 residues ahead of the CDR3 end, with the missing end drawn from the germline J gene. V usage is TRBV5-1 and J usage is TRBJ2-6; 12 bases are a match to TRBD1. Germline loops: CDR1 SGHRS, CDR2 YFSETQ. V lost 3 bases to trimming and J lost 0 bases; unmatched junction nucleotides: 4. The CDR3 covers 18 residues. The CDR3 DNA, read in part, is TGCGCCAGCAGCTCTACGGGACAGGGGGCCTCTGGGGCCAACGTC. Its translation: CASSSTGQGASGANV. The whole CDR3 sequence reads CASSSTGQGASGANVLTF.

In the case of this clone: Sequencing ends 3 residues short of the CDR3 end; the germline J gene provides the rest. The chain joins TRBV2 to TRBJ1-1; perhaps TRBD1 as D (6 bases). In germline, CDR1 is SNHLY, CDR2 FYNNEI. V lost 3 bases and J lost 1, with 18 bases in between. CDR3 length equals 17 residues. Incomplete CDR3 DNA: TGTGCCAGCAGTGAGCGGGCGGGTCCGACAGGGAACACTGAA. Translation: CASSERAGPTGNTE. The whole CDR3 reads CASSERAGPTGNTEAFF.

This clone has ten or more counts. Coverage ceases 3 residues before the CDR3 finishes, and the germline J gene fills in the end. The rearrangement uses TRBV19 and TRBJ1-1, with D unresolved. Germline values: CDR1 LNHDA, CDR2 SQIVND (reference sequence). Trimming removed 5 bases from V and 0 bases from J, with 10 bases in between. The CDR3 sequence is 14 residues long. The DNA read from the CDR3 is TGTGCCAGTAGTTTCGGGGTCATGAACACTGAA. Amino acid sequence: CASSFGVMNTE. The full-length CDR3 reads as CASSFGVMNTEAFF.

This clone was detected ten times or more. The read gets to within 3 residues of the CDR3 end, and the germline J gene fills in the rest. This chain connects TRBV20-1 to TRBJ1-3; 7 bases align to TRBD1. The germline gives CDR1 DFQATT, CDR2 SNEGSKA (reference sequence). With V trimmed by 1 base and J by 5 bases, 8 bases remained unmatched. The CDR3 spans 15 residues. CDR3 loop: CSARVSGTVRNTIYF. Incomplete CDR3 DNA: TGCAGTGCTAGAGTAAGCGGGACAGTAAGAAACACC.

This clone was detected many times. CDR3 amino acids: CASSLALEGHEAFF. Partial CDR3 DNA: TGCGCCAGCAGCTTGGCCTTGGAGGGGCATGAA. The rearrangement links TRBV5-1 to TRBJ1-1, with D possibly matching TRBD1 (5 bases). Sequencing ends 3 residues short of the CDR3 end; the germline J gene provides the rest. The CDR3 runs to 14 residues. Trimming pared 0 bases from V and 7 bases from J, leaving 13 bases between. The germline V gene has CDR1 SGHRS and CDR2 YFSETQ.

The sample holds many counts of this clone. The CDR3 end falls 3 residues outside the read, so it is completed with the germline J gene. This chain joins TRBV7-6 and TRBJ2-7, with 9 bases aligning to TRBD1. This CDR3 comprises 14 residues. Germline lookup yields CDR1 SGHVS and CDR2 FNYEAQ. With 5 bases clipped from V and 2 bases from J, the junction kept 4 bases outside the gene matches. The CDR3 sequence is CASSPDRGTYEQYF. The covered CDR3 bases are TGTGCCAGCAGCCCGGACAGGGGAACCTACGAG.

This clone was recorded a few times. Sequencing ends 3 residues short of the CDR3 end; the germline J gene provides the rest. The chain uses TRBV13 and TRBJ2-3; 10 bases fit TRBD2. V dropped 3 bases and J dropped 4; count of bases not matched to a gene: 7. CDR1 and CDR2 from the germline V gene are PRHDT and FYEKMQ (reference sequence). CDR3 length: 16 amino acids. The CDR3 is CASSLNSGGWSDTQYF. The CDR3 bases that were read are TGTGCCAGCAGCTTGAATAGCGGGGGGTGGTCAGATACG.

About this clone itself: The observed sequence ends 3 residues before the CDR3 terminus, with the missing tail filled in from the germline J gene. The chain is built from TRBV20-1 and TRBJ2-7, with D perhaps TRBD1 (6 bases). The germline CDR1 and CDR2 sequences are DFQATT and SNEGSKA (reference sequence). This CDR3 is 15 amino acids long. The CDR3 loop reads CSLIHGQGISYEQYF. The CDR3 DNA, read in part, is TGCAGCTTAATCCACGGCCAGGGGATCTCCTACGAG.

This clone was recorded many times. The sequence runs out 3 residues before the end of the CDR3; the remainder is reconstructed from the germline J gene. V is TRBV2 and J is TRBJ2-4, with D tentatively TRBD1 (8 bases). CDR3 size: 18 residues. Germline values: CDR1 SNHLY, CDR2 FYNNEI. Trimming cost V 3 bases and J 1 base, with 19 bases left between them. CDR3 protein: CASSDHGQGGSAKNIQYF. The covered CDR3 bases are TGTGCCAGCAGTGACCACGGACAGGGAGGGTCGGCCAAAAACATT. The full variable domain, in which reference TRBV2 and TRBJ2-4 provide the parts outside the CDR3, is EPEVTQTPSHQVTQMGQEVILRCVPISNHLYFYWYRQILGQKVEFLVSFYNNEISEKSEIFDDQFSVERPDGSNFTLKIRSTKLEDSAMYFCASSDHGQGGSAKNIQYFGAGTRLSVL.

This clone was counted many times. Read data end 3 residues before the CDR3 end; the end is taken from the germline J gene. The same CDR3 arises from other DNA sequences in this sample as well. V usage is TRBV4-1 and J usage is TRBJ1-1; unclear D gene. CDR1 and CDR2 from the germline V gene are MGHRA and YSYEKL. The CDR3 has 16 amino acids. V lost 0 bases and J 0 bases, leaving 11 bases between the germline ends. Partial CDR3 DNA: TGCGCCAGCAGCCAAGATTTTCAGGTCCTGAACACTGAA. This gives the protein CASSQDFQVLNTE. The full CDR3 reads CASSQDFQVLNTEAFF.

This clone was seen many times. The CDR3 end lies 3 residues beyond the end of the read and is filled in from the germline J gene. The rearrangement joins TRBV7-8 to TRBJ1-1; maybe TRBD1 (6 bases). Germline V gene lookup returns CDR1 SGHVS and CDR2 FQNEAQ. This CDR3 is 13 amino acids long. The germline V and J ends were trimmed by 3 bases and 3 bases, with 8 bases remaining between them. The CDR3 spells CASSFRTDTEAFF. CDR3 DNA, as far as it was read: TGTGCCAGCAGCTTTAGGACAGACACTGAA.

Ten or more counts support this clone. The sequence runs out 3 residues before the end of the CDR3; the remainder is reconstructed from the germline J gene. The rearrangement uses TRBV5-1 and TRBJ1-1, with a tentative D call TRBD1 (6 bases). Germline V gives CDR1 SGHRS, CDR2 YFSETQ. The germline V and J ends were trimmed by 2 bases and 1 base, with 9 bases remaining between them. The CDR3 totals 14 residues. CDR3 bases read: TGCGCCAGCAGCTTTGACAGGCCGAACACTGAA. Protein product: CASSFDRPNTE. In full, the CDR3 is CASSFDRPNTEAFF.

This clone was seen repeatedly, ten times or more. The read ends 3 residues early relative to the CDR3; the germline J gene fills the gap. J is TRBJ1-1 and V is TRBV29-1; D gene unclear. Trimming shortened V by 4 bases and J by 0 bases, and 12 bases separated the two germline ends. The CDR3 covers 14 residues. Germline CDR1 is SQVTM and CDR2 is ANQGSEA. The CDR3 sequence is CSVATAIVNTEAFF. The sequenced part of the CDR3 DNA is TGCAGCGTTGCCACAGCCATCGTGAACACTGAA.

This clone was counted at least ten times. The CDR3 end falls 3 residues outside the read, so it is completed with the germline J gene. The chain joins TRBV5-5 to TRBJ2-1, with TRBD2 identical over 7 bases. Per the germline V gene, CDR1 is SGHKS and CDR2 is YYEKEE (reference sequence). CDR3 length equals 15 residues. Losses at the gene ends were 5 bases for V and 6 bases for J; bases not matched to a gene: 11. CDR3 bases read: TGTGCCAGCAGTTTCCAGGGAGGGTCCGGCAATGAG. It codes for CASSFQGGSGNE. The CDR3 as a whole reads CASSFQGGSGNEQFF.

This clone showed up many times. The read comes to an end 3 residues before the CDR3 does, leaving the germline J gene to fill in the end. This chain uses TRBV12-3 or TRBV12-4 with TRBJ2-1; 8 bases align to TRBD1. This CDR3 spans 14 amino acids. V was pared by 2 bases and J by 4 bases, with 1 base of the junction left unmatched. The CDR3 bases that were read are TGTGCCAGCAGTTTAAGACAGGGGTACAATGAG. This gives the protein CASSLRQGYNE. The full-length CDR3 reads as CASSLRQGYNEQFF.

This clone came up many times. The read ends 3 residues shy of where the CDR3 ends; the end is completed using the germline J gene. The J gene is TRBJ2-7, the V gene TRBV5-6, with D tentatively TRBD2 (6 bases). Germline V lookup: CDR1 SGHDT, CDR2 YYEEEE. V dropped 0 bases and J dropped 1 base, with 11 bases sitting between them. The CDR3 has 15 amino acids. The CDR3 sequence is CASSLGGLRSYEQYF. The covered CDR3 bases are TGTGCCAGCAGCTTGGGGGGACTCAGGTCCTACGAG.

This clone was counted ten times or more. The read halts 3 residues ahead of the CDR3 end, with the missing end drawn from the germline J gene. The V and J genes are TRBV19 and TRBJ2-7, with 8 bases fitting TRBD1. Trimming removed 1 base from V and 5 bases from J; junction bases left unmatched: 10. CDR1 and CDR2 from the germline V gene are LNHDA and SQIVND (reference sequence). There are 16 residues in the CDR3. The CDR3 sequence is CASSIAPTGVVHEQYF. The CDR3 DNA, read in part, is TGTGCCAGTAGTATAGCACCGACAGGGGTTGTCCACGAG.

This clone was seen repeatedly, ten times or more. The read ends 3 residues before the CDR3 terminus; that terminus is restored from the germline J gene. The chain is built from TRBV14 and TRBJ2-7; TRBD1 matches at 7 bases. CDR3 length: 14 amino acids. The trim removed 2 bases at V and 4 bases at J, leaving 5 bases unmatched. Germline V gene sequence: CDR1 SGHDN, CDR2 FVKESK. The CDR3 loop reads CASSQTGVRYEQYF. CDR3 bases read: TGTGCCAGCAGCCAAACAGGGGTAAGATACGAG.

This clone was detected ten times or more. The read terminates 3 residues ahead of where the CDR3 ends, so the germline J gene completes it. This chain joins TRBV18 and TRBJ2-7, with TRBD1 identical over 9 bases. CDR1 and CDR2 (germline): KGHSH, LQKENI. The CDR3 sequence is 14 residues long. V shed 6 bases and J 5 bases; nucleotides not matched to a gene: 8. CDR3 protein: CASSGTGGHNEQYF. The sequenced CDR3 bases are TGTGCCAGCTCGGGTACAGGGGGCCACAACGAG.

On this clone: The junction and the germline gene differ at one end; a read error may be behind it. The read ends 3 residues before the CDR3 terminus; that terminus is restored from the germline J gene. V is TRBV19 and J is TRBJ1-1; D is ambiguous. This CDR3 is 12 amino acids long. Germline CDR1 is LNHDA and CDR2 is SQIVND (reference sequence). This CDR3 is CASRIGISEAFF. CDR3 DNA (partial): TGTGCCAGTAGAATAGGTATCTCTGAA.

This clone was counted at least ten times. The read ends 3 residues shy of where the CDR3 ends; the end is completed using the germline J gene. This chain uses TRBV28 with TRBJ2-7; D perhaps matches TRBD2 (5 bases). This CDR3 has 17 amino acids. Trimming took off 3 bases at V and 5 bases at J, with 23 bases between the two ends. The germline V gene encodes CDR1 MDHEN and CDR2 SYDVKM. This chain's CDR3 is CASSFFSRRLQTDEQYF. Partial CDR3 DNA: TGTGCCAGCAGTTTCTTCAGCCGTCGACTACAGACTGACGAG.

This clone was found many times. The CDR3 end is not reached by the read, which stops 3 residues before it; the germline J gene fills it in. The rearrangement joins TRBV19 to TRBJ1-2, with 7 bases that match TRBD1. The CDR3 sequence is 17 residues long. Trimming cost V 5 bases and J 5 bases; bases outside gene matches: 17. In germline, CDR1 is LNHDA, CDR2 SQIVND (reference sequence). Here the CDR3 reads CASSQQLRTGARYGYTF. The sequenced part of the CDR3 DNA is TGTGCCAGTAGTCAGCAATTAAGGACAGGCGCAAGGTATGGC.